The next 5 T cell receptor beta chains were all read from a single sample in a study of blood T cell repertoires in COVID-19 (dated by TCRdb to about 2020). Library preparation used the immunoSEQ multiplex PCR assay. TCRdb carries this immuneACCESS record with in-frame sequences only. Its versions omit some clonotypes, under half of them owing to an unresolved V gene in the studies checked, with the rest unexplained. Recorded for this sample are roughly 160,000 clones; 70% to 90% of them occurred a single time. Under 7.5% of the sample rests with the top ten. The sequenced sample consisted of peripheral blood. The receptors derive from a man older than 75 with COVID-19, enrolled during active disease.

The chain employs TRBV5-6 and TRBJ1-4; 7 bases map to TRBD1. CDR3 size: 15 residues. V was clipped by 1 base and J by 5 bases; unmatched bases: 5. CDR1 is SGHDT and CDR2 is YYEEEE in the germline V gene. The CDR3 sequence: CASSLSPTGNEKLFF. The CDR3 nucleotides are TGTGCCAGCAGCTTGTCACCGACAGGGAATGAAAAACTGTTTTTT.

The gene calls are TRBV15 and TRBJ2-7; D is perhaps TRBD1 (6 bases). Per germline, CDR1 LNHNV and CDR2 YYDKDF (reference sequence). The CDR3 covers 14 residues. Trimming pared 0 bases from V and 6 bases from J, leaving 12 bases between. As DNA, the CDR3 is TGTGCCACCAGCAGAGATCTGGGGGCCATCGAGCAGTACTTC. Protein product: CATSRDLGAIEQYF.

A single count supports this clone. The V and J genes are TRBV6-4 and TRBJ2-3, with a weak D call TRBD2 (5 bases). Germline lookup yields CDR1 MRHNA and CDR2 SNTAGT. Between the trimmed V and J ends, which lost 4 bases and 8 bases, there was a span of 16 bases. This CDR3 region has 14 residues. The CDR3 DNA is TGTGCCAGCAGTGCCCGTAACGGGGTCGGTACGCAGTATTTT. Its translation is CASSARNGVGTQYF.

V usage is TRBV9 and J usage is TRBJ2-5; possible D gene TRBD2, 5 bases. Trimming stripped 0 bases from V and 4 bases from J, with 7 bases between. Germline V gives CDR1 SGDLS, CDR2 YYNGEE. This CDR3 comprises 13 residues. This chain's CDR3 is CASSVDAGETQYF. For the CDR3, the DNA is TGTGCCAGCAGCGTAGACGCGGGAGAGACCCAGTACTTC.

The V call is TRBV12-5, the J call TRBJ1-6; 7 bases agree with TRBD1. The germline gives CDR1 LGHNT, CDR2 FRNRAP. The CDR3 has 16 residues. V lost 4 bases, J lost 2 bases, and 5 bases stayed unmatched. CDR3 sequence reads: CASGSTGSAYNSPLHF. The CDR3 bases are TGTGCTAGTGGTTCGACAGGGTCGGCCTATAATTCACCCCTCCACTTT.